These T cell receptor beta chains were read from a single sample in a study of long-term antiretroviral therapy in people with HIV. Only in-frame clones appear in the TCRdb table, and some are missing; sequencing was by immunoSEQ multiplex PCR. Of tens of thousands of clones listed, just under 85% are singletons. Here the sequenced sample was unsorted PBMCs, taken 0.5 years after starting antiretroviral therapy. Receptors originate from a man between 18 and 29 years old with HIV. The CDR3 runs from the conserved cysteine through the conserved F or W. Each record gives: J gene, clone size, D gene, V gene, CDR3 protein, CDR3 DNA. D genes are given only for firm matches. The size entry is marked missing in some rows and otherwise reads once, few, many or a size class.

TRBJ1-5 few TRBD1 TRBV7-2 CASSLGQGNNQPQHF TGTGCCAGCAGCCTCGGACAGGGGAATAATCAGCCCCAGCATTTT
TRBJ1-3 NA TRBD1 TRBV6-5 CASSYRGQSGNTIYF TGTGCCAGCAGTTATAGGGGGCAATCTGGAAACACCATATATTTT
TRBJ2-7 NA NA TRBV28 CASTKGRGEQYF TGTGCCAGCACCAAGGGCAGGGGCGAGCAGTACTTC
TRBJ2-7 NA NA TRBV7-9 CASSLGDWSPYEQYF TGTGCCAGCAGCTTAGGCGACTGGTCCCCTTACGAGCAGTACTTC
TRBJ1-2 NA TRBD1 TRBV7-9 CASSLGDRGGYGYTF TGTGCCAGCAGCTTAGGGGACAGGGGCGGCTATGGCTACACCTTC
TRBJ2-4 NA NA TRBV21-1 CASSPQCPMKNIQYF TGTGCCAGCAGCCCCCAATGCCCTATGAAAAACATTCAGTACTTC
TRBJ2-5 NA TRBD1 TRBV15 CATSRDLDRGEETQYF TGTGCCACCAGCAGGGATTTGGACAGGGGCGAAGAGACCCAGTACTTC
TRBJ2-2 few TRBD2 TRBV6-5 CASSYSQRGVGELFF TGTGCCAGCAGTTATAGCCAGCGGGGGGTCGGGGAGCTGTTTTTT
TRBJ1-5 NA NA TRBV2 CASSEDVQPQHF TGTGCCAGCAGTGAAGATGTTCAGCCCCAGCATTTT
TRBJ2-2 NA NA TRBV6-4 CASSDSADTGELFF TGTGCCAGCAGTGACTCGGCGGACACCGGGGAGCTGTTTTTT
TRBJ2-3 NA TRBD1 TRBV27 CASSLFGTGSTDTQYF TGTGCCAGCAGTTTATTTGGGACAGGGAGCACAGATACGCAGTATTTT
TRBJ1-4 NA NA TRBV5-4 CASKIIGDEKLFF TGTGCCAGCAAGATAATCGGGGATGAAAAACTGTTTTTT
TRBJ2-1 NA NA TRBV4-1 CASSLPIPAYNEQFF TGCGCCAGCAGCCTCCCGATCCCCGCCTACAATGAGCAGTTCTTC
TRBJ1-1 NA NA TRBV5-1 CASSLNTNRNTEAFF TGCGCCAGCAGCTTAAATACTAACAGGAACACTGAAGCTTTCTTT
TRBJ2-1 NA TRBD1 TRBV5-1 CASSLGDSNNEQFF TGCGCCAGCAGCTTAGGGGACAGCAACAATGAGCAGTTCTTC
TRBJ2-1 NA TRBD2 TRBV5-5 CASSLGGTSGGHIYNEQFF TGTGCCAGCAGCTTGGGTGGGACTAGCGGGGGCCACATCTACAATGAGCAGTTCTTC
TRBJ2-2 NA TRBD1 TRBV5-1 CASIPGTGNTGELFF TGCGCCAGCATCCCCGGGACAGGGAACACCGGGGAGCTGTTTTTT
TRBJ1-1 NA NA TRBV4-2 CASSQGKGLGTEAFF TGTGCCAGCAGCCAAGGTAAGGGGCTGGGGACTGAAGCTTTCTTT
TRBJ2-2 once NA TRBV6-5 CASTRAGITGELFF TGTGCCAGCACAAGGGCGGGAATCACCGGGGAGCTGTTTTTT
TRBJ2-3 NA TRBD2 TRBV6-4 CASSSGGPTDTQYF TGTGCCAGCAGTAGCGGGGGGCCCACAGATACGCAGTATTTT
TRBJ1-5 NA NA TRBV2 CASKGDSTNQPQHF TGTGCCAGCAAGGGTGACAGCACGAATCAGCCCCAGCATTTT
TRBJ2-3 NA NA TRBV11-2 CASSASLVRTDTQYF TGTGCCAGCAGCGCAAGCCTAGTGAGAACAGATACGCAGTATTTT
TRBJ2-5 NA NA TRBV7-2 CASRRGGSETQYF TGTGCCAGCAGGAGGGGGGGATCAGAGACCCAGTACTTC
TRBJ1-2 NA TRBD1 TRBV28 CASNEGADYGYTF TGTGCCAGCAACGAGGGGGCGGACTATGGCTACACCTTC
TRBJ1-1 NA NA TRBV7-9 CASSPEGVLNTEAFF TGTGCCAGCAGCCCCGAGGGGGTTCTGAACACTGAAGCTTTCTTT
TRBJ1-5 NA TRBD1 TRBV7-9 CASSQQGTVNQPQHF TGTGCCAGCAGCCAGCAAGGGACAGTTAATCAGCCCCAGCATTTT